A selection of T cell receptor beta chains follows, all from one sample in a study of graft-versus-host responses after intestinal transplantation. Data came from immunoSEQ multiplex PCR; TCRdb stores just in-frame clones and leaves some out. The data contain 100,000 to 110,000 clones, approximately 84% of them seen just once; the ten biggest clones take up about 0.95%. For these receptors, no antigen is known. Here the sequenced sample was unstimulated CD4+ T cells sorted from spleen or lymph node cells, taken before transplant. All receptors derive from a human donor who was the organ donor for an intestinal transplant. The CDR3 runs from the conserved cysteine through the conserved F or W. Each record gives: D gene, clone size, J gene, V gene, CDR3 protein, CDR3 DNA. The D gene is left open where the match is weak. Size tells how often a clone was seen (once, few, many) or the class of an expanded clone, and some rows leave it out.

TRBD1,-,TRBJ1-5,TRBV9,CASNRGLGEPQHF,TGTGCCAGCAACAGGGGCCTTGGGGAGCCCCAGCATTTT
-,-,TRBJ2-3,TRBV5-4,CASRTFRAPDTQYF,TGTGCCAGCCGCACATTCAGGGCCCCAGATACGCAGTATTTT
-,-,TRBJ1-6,TRBV18,CASSPRSLDYNSPLHF,TGTGCCAGCTCCCCGCGGTCTTTGGATTATAATTCACCCCTCCACTTT
-,-,TRBJ2-1,TRBV5-1,CASSQVDGNNEQFF,TGCGCCAGCAGCCAGGTGGACGGGAACAATGAGCAGTTCTTC
-,-,TRBJ1-6,TRBV7-6,CASSEFYNSPLHF,TGTGCCAGCAGCGAGTTCTATAATTCACCCCTCCACTTT
TRBD2,once,TRBJ2-3,TRBV9,CASSGGLATRTDTQYF,TGTGCCAGCAGCGGGGGACTAGCCACCCGCACAGATACGCAGTATTTT
TRBD2,once,TRBJ2-3,TRBV7-3,CASSLGAGGTDTQYF,TGTGCCAGCAGCTTAGGGGCGGGGGGCACAGATACGCAGTATTTT
-,-,TRBJ2-1,TRBV20-1,CSASLRDRQFF,TGCAGTGCTAGCCTCAGGGATCGGCAGTTCTTC
TRBD1,-,TRBJ1-2,TRBV18,CASSLGQGDYGYTF,TGTGCCAGCTCACTCGGACAGGGAGACTATGGCTACACCTTC
-,few,TRBJ2-7,TRBV5-1,CASKPRAERTYEQYF,TGCGCCAGCAAGCCGCGGGCCGAACGTACCTACGAGCAGTACTTC
-,few,TRBJ1-2,TRBV19,CASSAGLGGYTF,TGTGCCAGTAGTGCTGGACTGGGGGGCTACACCTTC
-,-,TRBJ2-1,TRBV18,CASSPLRGLINEQFF,TGTGCCAGCTCACCACTAAGGGGGTTAATCAATGAGCAGTTCTTC
-,-,TRBJ2-5,TRBV30,CAWARIQETQYF,TGTGCCTGGGCCAGAATACAAGAGACCCAGTACTTC
TRBD1,-,TRBJ2-2,TRBV4-1,CASSQGDRDTGELFF,TGCGCCAGCAGCCAAGGGGACAGGGACACCGGGGAGCTGTTTTTT
TRBD1,-,TRBJ2-7,TRBV5-6,CASSPYGQGEDEQYF,TGTGCCAGCAGCCCGTACGGACAGGGCGAGGACGAGCAGTACTTC
-,-,TRBJ2-3,TRBV7-2,CASSLVRNTDTQYF,TGTGCCAGCAGCTTAGTCAGGAACACAGATACGCAGTATTTT
TRBD2,-,TRBJ2-3,TRBV9,CASSGLARGGRIQDTQYF,TGTGCCAGCAGCGGTCTGGCGCGGGGGGGCCGTATTCAAGATACGCAGTATTTT
-,-,TRBJ2-3,TRBV6-4,CASSGGLATDTQYF,TGTGCCAGCAGTGGTGGTCTAGCCACAGATACGCAGTATTTT
TRBD1,-,TRBJ1-4,TRBV7-2,CASSLLGQGKEKLFF,TGTGCCAGCAGCTTATTGGGACAGGGAAAGGAAAAACTGTTTTTT
-,-,TRBJ1-2,TRBV5-1,CASSLAQGYDYGYTF,TGCGCCAGCAGCTTGGCTCAGGGGTACGACTATGGCTACACCTTC
TRBD1,-,TRBJ2-7,TRBV18,CASSPAGQAEQYF,TGTGCCAGCTCACCTGCCGGACAGGCCGAGCAGTACTTC
-,-,TRBJ1-5,TRBV10-3,CAIGPGDSNQPQHF,TGTGCCATCGGGCCAGGGGATAGCAATCAGCCCCAGCATTTT
-,few,TRBJ1-1,TRBV10-3,CAISRPGSEAFF,TGTGCCATCAGCCGACCGGGAAGTGAAGCTTTCTTT
-,-,TRBJ2-1,TRBV30,CAWSRRVALADEQFF,TGTGCCTGGAGTAGGAGGGTGGCACTAGCAGATGAGCAGTTCTTC
-,-,TRBJ2-3,TRBV5-1,CASSLAGDGTQYF,TGCGCCAGCAGCTTGGCAGGGGATGGTACGCAGTATTTT
-,-,TRBJ1-2,TRBV20-1,CSARARGYTF,TGCAGTGCTAGAGCCAGGGGCTACACCTTC
TRBD1,-,TRBJ1-2,TRBV6-5,CASSQAGGHRGYTF,TGTGCCAGCAGCCAAGCAGGGGGTCATCGTGGCTACACCTTC
TRBD1,-,TRBJ1-5,TRBV7-8,CASSLGQGARDQPQHF,TGTGCCAGCAGCTTAGGACAGGGCGCTCGAGATCAGCCCCAGCATTTT
-,-,TRBJ1-2,TRBV5-1,CASSQEPRYGYTF,TGCGCCAGCAGCCAAGAGCCCAGATATGGCTACACCTTC